Listed here are 16 T cell receptor beta chains from one sample, sequenced in a study of T cells in Graves' hyperthyroidism and ophthalmopathy. The TCR beta CDR3 regions underwent amplification using RNA transcripts as the source. The HTBI primer set was used in a first-round RT-PCR of the TCR CDR3. Via MiXCR, TCRdb re-called the multiplex PCR reads, giving one row per CDR3 protein. The sample includes roughly 510,000 distinct CDR3 sequences, 20% seen only once; the top ten take less than 30%. The sequencing input was blood. Receptors were obtained from a man aged 18 to 35 with Graves' hyperthyroidism.

This chain uses TRBV28 with TRBJ2-6, with TRBD1 identical over 9 bases. Trimming took 5 bases from V and 6 from J; bases not matched to a gene: 8. This CDR3 region has 16 residues. The germline V gene has CDR1 MDHEN and CDR2 SYDVKM. The CDR3 DNA reads as TGTGCCAGCAGTACCGACAGGGGGAGAGTGGCCAACGTCCTGACTTTC. Residues: CASSTDRGRVANVLTF.

This clonotype was seen repeatedly, ten times or more. The chain combines TRBV11-2 with TRBJ1-2; D not certain. V was shortened by 6 bases and J by 4 bases, with 12 bases between the two germline ends. The germline V gene has CDR1 SGHAT and CDR2 FQNNGV. The CDR3 is 13 residues long. The CDR3 DNA reads as TGTGCCAGCAGTCCCAAGACAACCTATGGCTACACCTTC. Encoded protein: CASSPKTTYGYTF. Together with reference TRBV11-2 and TRBJ1-2, the CDR3 gives the full variable domain: EAGVAQSPRYKIIEKRQSVAFWCNPISGHATLYWYQQILGQGPKLLIQFQNNGVVDDSQLPKDRFSAERLKGVDSTLKIQPAKLEDSAVYLCASSPKTTYGYTFGSGTRLTVV.

Notes on this clonotype: The junction does not match germline at one end; this may be a read error. The chain joins TRBV11-2 to TRBJ1-5; D gene ambiguous. Per the germline V gene, CDR1 is SGHAT and CDR2 is FQNNGV. This CDR3 is 18 amino acids long. The CDR3 coding sequence is TGTGCCAACAGCTTAGATCAGTTCCGGCCCTATAGCAATCAGCCCCAGCATTTT. Its protein is CANSLDQFRPYSNQPQHF.

Only a few counts were recorded for this clonotype. The chain uses TRBV19 and TRBJ1-3; D gene unclear. CDR3 length equals 13 residues. From germline, CDR1 is LNHDA and CDR2 SQIVND (reference sequence). Deletions cut 6 bases from V and 2 bases from J, with 8 bases between. CDR3 coding DNA: TGTGCCAGTAGCTCGAGGGCTGGAAACACCATATATTTT. Amino acid sequence: CASSSRAGNTIYF.

There are a few counts of this clonotype. The chain couples TRBV20-1 to TRBJ1-5; no clear D. V gave up 1 base and J gave up 2 bases, with 9 bases separating them. CDR1 is DFQATT, CDR2 SNEGSKA, per germline (reference sequence). This CDR3 has 14 amino acids. CDR3 in DNA: TGCAGTGCTAGAGGTTCGGGCGGCAATCAGCCCCAGCATTTT. Translation gives CSARGSGGNQPQHF.

This clonotype was recorded many times. V and J are TRBV20-1 and TRBJ2-7; no reliable D call. Trimming stripped 4 bases from V and 4 bases from J, with 11 bases between. CDR1 is DFQATT and CDR2 is SNEGSKA in the germline V gene (reference sequence). The CDR3 runs 12 residues. The CDR3 nucleotides are TGCAGTGCTAAGGAACAAGGATACGAGCAGTACTTC. Its protein is CSAKEQGYEQYF.

This clonotype came up many times. The chain is built from TRBV7-3 and TRBJ2-5; no clear D. The CDR3 contains 13 residues. The ends were cut back, 5 bases at V and 5 bases at J, with 12 bases in the middle. The germline CDR1 and CDR2 sequences are SGHTA and FQGTGA. Written as DNA, the CDR3 is TGTGCCAGCAGCCTCCGCCCAGAGGAGACCCAGTACTTC. Protein sequence: CASSLRPEETQYF.

J is TRBJ1-2 and V is TRBV11-3; D perhaps matches TRBD1 (6 bases). CDR3 length equals 13 residues. V dropped 4 bases and J dropped 3 bases, with 9 bases sitting between them. CDR1 and CDR2 (germline): SGHNT, YENEEA. CDR3 loop: CASSSYRDYGYTF. The CDR3 bases are TGTGCCAGCAGCTCTTACAGGGACTATGGCTACACCTTC.

This clonotype came up a few times. The chain links TRBV30 to TRBJ1-1, with unresolved D. The CDR3 has 11 residues. Trimming pared 4 bases from V and 7 bases from J, leaving 10 bases between. The germline gives CDR1 GTSNPN, CDR2 SVGIG (reference sequence). The CDR3 DNA follows: TGTGCCTGGAATCGGCAATATGAAGCTTTCTTT. This sequence encodes CAWNRQYEAFF.

Comment on this clonotype: A much larger clone lies one base from this, so it may be a read error. This is likely a read error, given that the CDR3 carries no conserved phenylalanine or tryptophan at its end. V gene TRBV19 combines with J gene TRBJ2-7, with 8 positions matching TRBD1. The CDR3 totals 15 residues. J was trimmed by 8 bases and V by 3 bases; bases with no gene match: 12. The germline gives CDR1 LNHDA, CDR2 SQIVND (reference sequence). The CDR3 sequence: CASSISGTGAEKQYY. DNA for the CDR3: TGTGCCAGTAGTATCTCCGGGACAGGCGCTGAAAAGCAGTACTAC.

The chain combines TRBV9 with TRBJ1-3; D may be TRBD1 (6 bases). The V and J ends lost 3 bases and 4 bases respectively, with 11 bases between them. This CDR3 is 14 amino acids long. Per the germline V gene, CDR1 is SGDLS and CDR2 is YYNGEE. The CDR3 region is CASSAGDSGNTIYF. The CDR3, as DNA: TGTGCCAGCAGCGCAGGGGATTCAGGAAACACCATATATTTT.

This clonotype occurred many times. A read error may produce the germline difference seen at one junction end. CDR3 sequence reads: CASRLGGGGETQYF. The CDR3 DNA reads as TGTGCCAGCAGATTAGGGGGCGGGGGAGAGACCCAGTACTTC. V usage is TRBV12-3 or TRBV12-4 and J usage is TRBJ2-5; TRBD1 or TRBD2 may be the D gene (7 bases each). This CDR3 comprises 14 residues.

This clonotype was observed many times. The chain uses TRBV2 and TRBJ2-7; D uncertain. Germline assignment: CDR1 SNHLY and CDR2 FYNNEI. Trimming removed 6 bases from V and 1 base from J, with 10 bases in between. The CDR3 contains 13 residues. CDR3 nucleotides: TGTGCCAGCAGCCGCATTTTTTCCTACGAGCAGTACTTC. This codes for CASSRIFSYEQYF.

This clonotype was counted a few times. The chain uses TRBV9 and TRBJ2-7; 10 bases line up with TRBD1. Losses at the gene ends were 0 bases for V and 6 bases for J; bases not matched to a gene: 9. The length of the CDR3 is 16 residues. Germline V gene lookup returns CDR1 SGDLS and CDR2 YYNGEE. CDR3 DNA: TGTGCCAGCAGCGTAGCGAGCGGGACAGGGGTACGCGAGCAGTACTTC. Translation: CASSVASGTGVREQYF.

This clonotype was observed a handful of times. In nucleotides, the CDR3 is TGTGCCAGCAGCCAAGCGTGGAGGGGAAGGAGACAAGAGACCCAGTACTTC. It encodes CASSQAWRGRRQETQYF. V is TRBV3-1 and J is TRBJ2-5; D may be TRBD2 (6 bases). In germline, CDR1 is LGHDT, CDR2 YNNKEL (reference sequence). V was shortened by 1 base and J by 2 bases, with 17 bases between the two germline ends. The length of the CDR3 is 17 residues.

This clonotype appeared many times. The chain combines TRBV11-1 with TRBJ1-1; tentatively, D is TRBD1 (5 bases). The CDR3 totals 15 residues. V lost 9 bases and J 0 bases, leaving 17 bases between the germline ends. CDR1 is SGHAT, CDR2 FQDESV, per germline (reference sequence). The CDR3 here is CASRGSGGMNTEAFF. The CDR3 DNA reads TGTGCCAGTCGAGGCAGTGGGGGAATGAACACTGAAGCTTTCTTT.